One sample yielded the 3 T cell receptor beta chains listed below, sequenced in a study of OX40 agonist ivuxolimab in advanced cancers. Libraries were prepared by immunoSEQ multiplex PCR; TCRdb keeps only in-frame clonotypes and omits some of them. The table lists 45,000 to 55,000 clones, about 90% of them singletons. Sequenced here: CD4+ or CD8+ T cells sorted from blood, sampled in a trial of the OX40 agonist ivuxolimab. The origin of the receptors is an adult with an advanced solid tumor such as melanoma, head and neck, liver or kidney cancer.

The CDR3 DNA is TGTGCCAGCAGCTTATCAGGGGAGCGAGAGACCCAGTACTTC. As protein: CASSLSGERETQYF. The rearrangement joins TRBV7-7 to TRBJ2-5, with a possible D match to TRBD1 (6 bases). Germline V gene data show CDR1 as SSHAT and CDR2 as FNYEAQ (reference sequence). The CDR3 is 14 residues long. V was cut by 2 bases and J by 4 bases, with 11 bases left in between.

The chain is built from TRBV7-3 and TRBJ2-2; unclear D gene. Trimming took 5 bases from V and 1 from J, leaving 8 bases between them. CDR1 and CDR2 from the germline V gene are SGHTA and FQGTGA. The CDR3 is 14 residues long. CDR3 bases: TGTGCCAGCAGCGTCAGACGGAACACCGGGGAGCTGTTTTTT. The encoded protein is CASSVRRNTGELFF.

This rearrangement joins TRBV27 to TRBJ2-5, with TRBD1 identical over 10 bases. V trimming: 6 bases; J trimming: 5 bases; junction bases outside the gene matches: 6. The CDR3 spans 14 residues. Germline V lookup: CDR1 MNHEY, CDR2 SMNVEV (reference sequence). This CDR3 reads CASRRDRGSETQYF. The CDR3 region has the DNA TGTGCCAGCAGGCGGGACAGGGGATCGGAGACCCAGTACTTC.